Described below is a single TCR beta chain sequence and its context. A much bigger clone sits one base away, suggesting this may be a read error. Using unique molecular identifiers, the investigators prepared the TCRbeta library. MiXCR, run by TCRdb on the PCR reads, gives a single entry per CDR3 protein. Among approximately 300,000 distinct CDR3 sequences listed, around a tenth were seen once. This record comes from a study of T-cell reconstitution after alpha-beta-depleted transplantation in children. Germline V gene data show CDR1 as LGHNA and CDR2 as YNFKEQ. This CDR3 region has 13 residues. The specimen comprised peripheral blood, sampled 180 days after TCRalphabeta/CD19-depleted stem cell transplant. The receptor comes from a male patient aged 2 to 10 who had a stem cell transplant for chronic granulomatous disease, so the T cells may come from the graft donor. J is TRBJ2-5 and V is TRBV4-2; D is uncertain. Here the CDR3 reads CVSSQASGETQYF. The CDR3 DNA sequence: TGTGTCAGCAGCCAAGCAAGTGGGGAGACCCAGTACTTC.